The T cell receptor beta chain under discussion was sequenced for a study of naive and memory T cell subsets. This clonotype was counted at least ten times. Its antigen remains unknown. Broader study findings: Over 85% of naive TCR sequences appeared only once, unlike memory subsets. A few larger clonotypes appeared in naive repertoires, especially CD8, possibly memory cells re-expressing CD45RA. Activation and differentiation may alter RNA-based TCR counts.

The beta constant-region primer was an equimolar mix of two oligonucleotides covering TRBC1 and TRBC2. Nested alpha and beta constant-region primers with the SP2 primer drove four PCR rounds on ligated cDNA. A 12-nucleotide UMI and the SP2 primer were added to the cDNA 3' end by oligonucleotide ligation. MiXCR was run by TCRdb on the UMI-ligation and nested PCR reads, yielding one entry per CDR3 protein. This sample carries 140,000 to 150,000 distinct CDR3 sequences, approximately 22% of them seen once, and the ten largest clones take 0.095% to 0.12%. The CDR3 runs 14 residues. Trimming left V 0 bases short and J 5 bases short, with 11 bases between. Germline V CDR1 and CDR2: SNHLY, FYNNEI.

The receptor was derived from a human donor in good health. Sequenced: naive CD4+ T cells from blood. The rearrangement links TRBV2 to TRBJ2-7, with TRBD1 as a possible D gene (5 bases). The CDR3 here is CASSEAGAAHEQYF. CDR3 sequence (DNA): TGTGCCAGCAGTGAAGCAGGGGCAGCCCACGAGCAGTACTTC. The full variable domain, in which reference TRBV2 and TRBJ2-7 provide the parts outside the CDR3, is EPEVTQTPSHQVTQMGQEVILRCVPISNHLYFYWYRQILGQKVEFLVSFYNNEISEKSEIFDDQFSVERPDGSNFTLKIRSTKLEDSAMYFCASSEAGAAHEQYFGPGTRLTVT.